This entry features one T cell receptor (beta chain) sequence. Its antigen remains unknown. The method was immunoSEQ multiplex PCR; TCRdb's version includes in-frame clones alone and lacks a portion of them. This table holds about 5,900 clones, about three quarters found once. The CDR3 is 14 residues long. CDR1 and CDR2 (germline): SNHLY, FYNNEI. The V segment lost 7 bases and the J segment 4 bases; nucleotides outside the gene matches: 9. The data are from a study of chemoradiotherapy in HPV16-positive cancers. Study overall: Candidate HPV-specific clones and shared TCR motifs came from a couple of HPV16-positive patients. Study-level findings and limits: HPV-responsive T-cell expansion during chemoradiotherapy was linked to improved recurrence-free survival in HPV16-positive patients.

This specimen was acquired from a patient who underwent chemoradiotherapy. This chain links TRBV2 with TRBJ2-5, with 7 bases matching TRBD2. This sequence originates from a human donor with HPV-associated anogenital cancer. The DNA of the CDR3 is TGTGCCAGCAACCCCGGGTGGGGGGGAGAGACCCAGTACTTC. Residues: CASNPGWGGETQYF.